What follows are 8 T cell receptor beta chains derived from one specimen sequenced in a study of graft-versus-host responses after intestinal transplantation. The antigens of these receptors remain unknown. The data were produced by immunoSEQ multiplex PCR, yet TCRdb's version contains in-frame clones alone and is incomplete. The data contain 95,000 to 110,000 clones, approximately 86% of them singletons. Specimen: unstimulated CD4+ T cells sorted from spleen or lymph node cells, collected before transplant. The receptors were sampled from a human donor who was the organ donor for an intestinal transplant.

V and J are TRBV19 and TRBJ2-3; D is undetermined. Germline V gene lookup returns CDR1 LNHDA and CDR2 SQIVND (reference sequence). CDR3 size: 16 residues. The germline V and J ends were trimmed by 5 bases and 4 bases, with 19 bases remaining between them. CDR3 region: CASSVGRPYRADTQYF. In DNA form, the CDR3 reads TGTGCCAGTAGTGTTGGACGGCCTTATAGGGCAGATACGCAGTATTTT.

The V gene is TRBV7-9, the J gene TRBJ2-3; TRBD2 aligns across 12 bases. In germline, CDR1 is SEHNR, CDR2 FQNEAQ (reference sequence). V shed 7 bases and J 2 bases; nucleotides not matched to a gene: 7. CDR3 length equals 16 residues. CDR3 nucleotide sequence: TGTGCCAGCACCCTACCTAGCGGGAGGGCCACAGATACGCAGTATTTT. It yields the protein CASTLPSGRATDTQYF.

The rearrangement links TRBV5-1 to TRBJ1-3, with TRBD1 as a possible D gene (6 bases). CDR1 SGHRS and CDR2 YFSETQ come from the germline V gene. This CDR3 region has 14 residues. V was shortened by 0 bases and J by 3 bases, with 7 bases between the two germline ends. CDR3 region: CASSLGQDGNTIYF. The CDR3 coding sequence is TGCGCCAGCAGCTTGGGACAGGATGGAAACACCATATATTTT.

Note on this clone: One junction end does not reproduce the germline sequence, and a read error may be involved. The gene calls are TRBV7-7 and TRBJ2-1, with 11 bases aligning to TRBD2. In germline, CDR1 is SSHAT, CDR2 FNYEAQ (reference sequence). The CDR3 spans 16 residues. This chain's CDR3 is CASSPSRTSGYNEQFF. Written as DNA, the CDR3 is TGTGCTAGCAGCCCTAGTAGGACTAGCGGGTATAATGAGCAGTTCTTC.

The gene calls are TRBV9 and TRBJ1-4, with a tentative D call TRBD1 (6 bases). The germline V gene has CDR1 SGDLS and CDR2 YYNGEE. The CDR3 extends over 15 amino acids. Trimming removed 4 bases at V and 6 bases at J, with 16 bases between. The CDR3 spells CASSLQTGRDEKLFF. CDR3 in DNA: TGTGCCAGCAGCCTTCAGACAGGAAGGGATGAAAAACTGTTTTTT.

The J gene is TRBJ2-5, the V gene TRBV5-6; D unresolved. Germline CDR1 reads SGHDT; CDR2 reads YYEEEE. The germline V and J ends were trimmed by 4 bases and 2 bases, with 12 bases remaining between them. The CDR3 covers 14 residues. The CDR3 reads CASSRPPLQETQYF. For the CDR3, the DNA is TGTGCCAGCAGCCGACCCCCACTGCAAGAGACCCAGTACTTC. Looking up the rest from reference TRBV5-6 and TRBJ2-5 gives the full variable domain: DAGVTQSPTHLIKTRGQQVTLRCSPKSGHDTVSWYQQALGQGPQFIFQYYEEEERQRGNFPDRFSGHQFPNYSSELNVNALLLGDSALYLCASSRPPLQETQYFGPGTRLLVL.

The CDR3 loop is CASKRWVSTGYNEQFF. The CDR3 DNA sequence: TGTGCCAGCAAGCGCTGGGTGTCCACAGGATACAATGAGCAGTTCTTC. This chain connects TRBV28 to TRBJ2-1, with D tentatively TRBD1 (5 bases). V was clipped by 7 bases and J by 4 bases, with 20 bases between them. The germline gives CDR1 MDHEN, CDR2 SYDVKM. The CDR3 length is 16 residues.

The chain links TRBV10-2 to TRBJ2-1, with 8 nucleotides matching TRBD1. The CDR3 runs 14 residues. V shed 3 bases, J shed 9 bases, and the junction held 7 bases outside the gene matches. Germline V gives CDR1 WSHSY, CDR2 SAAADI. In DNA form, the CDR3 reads TGCGCCAGCAGTGACAACAGGGGGATGGGTGAGCAGTTCTTC. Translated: CASSDNRGMGEQFF.